This is a list of T cell receptor beta chains from one sample in a study of T cell responses to AZD1222 COVID-19 vaccine. Here immunoSEQ multiplex PCR was the method, and the copy in TCRdb shows in-frame clones only, minus some. The sample includes roughly 120,000 clones, roughly 88% of them seen just once. The source was peripheral blood, collected 28 days after the second AZD1222 dose. The receptor set was obtained from an adult who received the AZD1222 COVID-19 vaccine. Both conserved end residues are part of each CDR3. A D gene is named only where the DNA matches it firmly. Size is omitted from some rows. Given values are once, few, many or a class for expanded clones.

v_call,d_call,j_call,clone_size,cdr3_nt,cdr3_aa
TRBV7-2,-,TRBJ1-2,-,TGTGCCAGCAGTATCAGGGGACAAGATACTTATGGCTACACCTTC,CASSIRGQDTYGYTF
TRBV11-1,-,TRBJ1-1,-,TGTGCCAGCAGCGTACTCCAGGGTAACACTGAAGCTTTCTTT,CASSVLQGNTEAFF
TRBV19,-,TRBJ1-1,-,TGTGCCAGTAGGGACCGGGGGGTTGGATTGAACACTGAAGCTTTCTTT,CASRDRGVGLNTEAFF
TRBV10-2,TRBD2,TRBJ2-3,-,TGCGCCAGCAGGGATAGCGGGGTGAGCACAGATACGCAGTATTTT,CASRDSGVSTDTQYF
TRBV28,-,TRBJ1-4,few,TGTGCCAGCAGTTCCGGGACCGCTACCCCCATTAATGAAAAACTGTTTTTT,CASSSGTATPINEKLFF
TRBV5-1,TRBD1,TRBJ2-2,-,TGCGCCAGCAGCACACAGGGACAGGCGGGCGCCGGGGAGCTGTTTTTT,CASSTQGQAGAGELFF
TRBV5-1,-,TRBJ2-2,once,TGCGCCAGCAGCTTGGGGCCAGAGGCTTCGAACACCGGGGAGCTGTTTTTT,CASSLGPEASNTGELFF
TRBV7-2,-,TRBJ1-4,-,TGTGCCAGCAGCATCCAGGGTAATGAAAAACTGTTTTTT,CASSIQGNEKLFF
TRBV9,TRBD1,TRBJ1-4,-,TGTGCCAGCAGCGTAGGAACAGGGGCCCATCGCGAAAAACTGTTTTTT,CASSVGTGAHREKLFF
TRBV12-5,TRBD1,TRBJ2-5,-,TGTGCTAGTGGGAAACAGGGGGTAGAGACCCAGTACTTC,CASGKQGVETQYF